The sequence of this T cell receptor beta chain was determined in a study of CD8 T cells in Susac syndrome. The V and J ends lost 6 bases and 0 bases respectively, with 12 bases between them. The CDR3 loop spans 14 amino acids. Looked up from germline, CDR1 is DFQATT and CDR2 is SNEGSKA (reference sequence). cDNA came from roughly 0.47 to 1 ug RNA primed by random hexamers. TCRdb re-derived calls from the immunoSEQ multiplex PCR reads in MiXCR, one entry per CDR3 protein. The sample has about 180,000 distinct CDR3 sequences, approximately 95% seen once; the top ten hold around 0.15%. The specimen sequenced was CD8+ T cells from PBMCs. The V gene is TRBV20-1, the J gene TRBJ2-1, with TRBD2 as a possible D gene (6 bases). This receptor was taken from a human donor with multiple sclerosis. Here the CDR3 DNA reads TGCAGTGCGGATCGCGGGAACTCCTACAATGAGCAGTTCTTC. Encoded protein: CSADRGNSYNEQFF.